Sequencing of this TCR beta chain was carried out in a study of regulatory T cells in long-lasting Graves disease. V was clipped by 6 bases and J by 2 bases, with 13 bases between them. Germline V lookup: CDR1 SGHNT, CDR2 YYREEE (reference sequence). This CDR3 has 14 amino acids. Broader study findings: Among persistent patients, a larger number of public clonotypes were shared (around 3,000) than among newly diagnosed patients (under 1,000).

For TCR beta, libraries came from iRepertoire HTBI primers and Arm-PCR of CDR3 regions. Using its own MiXCR run on the multiplex PCR reads, TCRdb lists one record per CDR3 protein. The table includes roughly 430,000 distinct CDR3 sequences, about a sixth detected once. Of note for this clonotype: Its antigen is as yet unknown.

Documented time point: newly diagnosed GD, antithyroid drugs for less than 3 months. PBMC RNA served as the TCR library source. These data were also reused for a study on T cells in Graves' hyperthyroidism and ophthalmopathy. In that study: Patients with uncontrolled infections, other autoimmune diseases, pregnancy or lactation were excluded. A first-round RT-PCR of the TCR CDR3 used the HTBI primer set.

This TCR derives from a woman aged 25 to 39 with Graves disease. This chain connects TRBV5-4 to TRBJ2-3; no firm D call. The source material was peripheral blood mononuclear cells (PBMCs), sampled at new diagnosis, from a patient treated with antithyroid drugs. This CDR3 reads CASKSTLSTDTQYF. Written as DNA, the CDR3 is TGTGCCAGCAAGTCGACTCTATCCACAGATACGCAGTATTTT.